This TCR beta chain was identified during a study of blood T cells in healthy people across ages. For this clonotype: A read error may produce the germline difference seen at one junction end.

This CDR3 has 15 amino acids. CDR1 and CDR2 from the germline V gene are SGHRS and YFSETQ. Combining a sample-barcoded 5' primer with a J-beta primer mix, a second PCR ran for roughly 6 to 12 cycles. Through a template-switch adaptor with 12 random nucleotides, each cDNA molecule received a tag. TCRdb redid the calling of the 5' RACE reads with MiXCR, one entry per CDR3 protein. Counted here are about 970,000 distinct CDR3 sequences, 51% occurring once; the ten biggest clones make up about 21%. Donation came from healthy Caucasian individuals in Russia who were aged 6 to 90. PBMCs numbering at least 7 million were isolated per sample.

Sequenced input: blood. The clonotype was recovered from an older woman in good health. The chain carries TRBV5-1 and TRBJ2-1; D remains ambiguous. CDR3 in DNA: TGCGCCAGCAGCTTGTGGGGTGGCTCCTACAATAAGCAGTTCTTC. This sequence encodes CASSLWGGSYNKQFF.